These 8 T cell receptor beta chains were sequenced from one sample in a study of vaccination and CD4 T cells after COVID-19. Treatment: roughly 10-day PBMC culture with coronavirus spike peptide pools or control peptides (ViraFEST assay). No antigen has been identified for these receptors. Once obtained from cultured CD4+ T cells, the DNA was sequenced using the Oncomine TCR Beta short-read assay. TCRdb reanalysed the PCR reads using MiXCR and keeps one entry per CDR3 protein. Here the sample spans 8,000 or so distinct CDR3 sequences, roughly two thirds being singletons. Sequenced input: CD4+ T cells from blood, cultured in vitro. Receptors originate from a human donor who had recovered from COVID-19.

The rearrangement joins TRBV18 to TRBJ1-2, with 9 bases matching TRBD1. Germline-derived CDR1 and CDR2 are KGHSH and LQKENI. The CDR3 has 15 amino acids. Trimming removed 0 bases from V and 5 bases from J; junction bases left unmatched: 4. The CDR3 loop reads CASSPPLGTGYGYTF. CDR3 nucleotide sequence: TGTGCCAGCTCACCACCGCTCGGGACAGGGTATGGCTACACCTTC.

This rearrangement joins TRBV7-2 to TRBJ2-7, with 8 bases aligning to TRBD1. Germline V lookup: CDR1 SGHTA, CDR2 FQGNSA. The ends lost 3 bases at V and 3 bases at J; junction bases unmatched: 7. The CDR3 is 15 amino acids. This chain's CDR3 is CASSLAGTGIYEQYF. CDR3 DNA sequence: TGTGCCAGCAGCTTGGCCGGGACAGGTATCTACGAGCAGTACTTC.

The genes are TRBV9 and TRBJ1-2; 9 bases align to TRBD1. Looked up from germline, CDR1 is SGDLS and CDR2 is YYNGEE. V lost 3 bases and J lost 6; bases outside the gene matches: 3. The CDR3 is 13 residues long. The CDR3: CASSAGQGHGYTF. CDR3 bases: TGTGCCAGCAGCGCGGGACAGGGTCATGGCTACACCTTC. The whole variable domain, filled in from reference TRBV9 and TRBJ1-2, reads DSGVTQTPKHLITATGQRVTLRCSPRSGDLSVYWYQQSLDQGLQFLIQYYNGEERAKGNILERFSAQQFPDLHSELNLSSLELGDSALYFCASSAGQGHGYTFGSGTRLTVV.

The chain couples TRBV20-1 to TRBJ1-1; tentatively, D is TRBD1 (5 bases). The V gene lost 6 bases and the J gene lost 0 bases, with 14 bases spanning the gap. The germline V gene encodes CDR1 DFQATT and CDR2 SNEGSKA (reference sequence). The CDR3 runs 14 residues. CDR3 loop: CSARGNQMNTEAFF. Written as DNA, the CDR3 is TGCAGTGCGAGGGGAAACCAGATGAACACTGAAGCTTTCTTT.

This chain links TRBV7-2 with TRBJ2-3; either TRBD1 or TRBD2 may supply D (6 bases each). CDR1 SGHTA and CDR2 FQGNSA come from the germline V gene. This CDR3 has 17 residues. The ends were cut back, 1 base at V and 5 bases at J, with 19 bases in the middle. The CDR3 bases are TGTGCCAGCAGCTTAGTTTGGGGGAGAGGGGGGAAAGATACGCAGTATTTT. Protein: CASSLVWGRGGKDTQYF.

This CDR3 reads CASSELGGQYNSPLHF. CDR3 sequence (DNA): TGTGCCAGCAGTGAATTAGGCGGGCAGTATAATTCACCCCTCCACTTT. The rearrangement links TRBV6-1 to TRBJ1-6; D is unresolved. Trimming shortened V by 2 bases and J by 4 bases, and 12 bases separated the two germline ends. CDR1 is MNHNS and CDR2 is SASEGT in the germline V gene. The CDR3 is 16 residues long.

This clonotype appeared a few times. The rearrangement links TRBV7-2 to TRBJ1-2, with a weak D call TRBD1 (6 bases). CDR3 length: 15 residues. V lost 5 bases and J lost 6, with 19 bases in between. CDR1 is SGHTA and CDR2 is FQGNSA in the germline V gene. The DNA of the CDR3 is TGTGCCAGCAGCCCACAGGGAGGGCTCGGTAATGGCTACACCTTC. Translating it yields CASSPQGGLGNGYTF. The whole variable domain, filled in from reference TRBV7-2 and TRBJ1-2, reads GAGVSQSPSNKVTEKGKDVELRCDPISGHTALYWYRQSLGQGLEFLIYFQGNSAPDKSGLPSDRFSAERTGGSVSTLTIQRTQQEDSAVYLCASSPQGGLGNGYTFGSGTRLTVV.

CDR3 bases: TGTGCCAGCAGCCTCCCCGATAATGAGCAGTTCTTC. It encodes CASSLPDNEQFF. The rearrangement uses TRBV7-3 and TRBJ2-1, with D unclear. The CDR3 runs to 12 residues. Deletions cut 5 bases from V and 7 bases from J, with 9 bases between. Germline-derived CDR1 and CDR2 are SGHTA and FQGTGA.